This T cell receptor beta chain is drawn from a study of blood T cell repertoires in COVID-19 (dated by TCRdb to 2020 to 2022). For context, the study as a whole: Samples covering the acute and convalescent phases of COVID-19 were provided by collaborators in the United States, Italy and Spain. The prospective study material was composed of cDNA or gDNA derived from T cells, B-cell-depleted T cells, or PBMCs. Subjects who had been exposed to COVID-19, were actively infected with it, or had recovered from it provided the deeply sampled blood TCRbeta repertoires that made up the dataset. The repertoires were released in a freely available public database meant as a resource for research on the immune response to SARS-CoV-2. Samples came from the ongoing ImmuneRACE study (first 160 participants) plus 1,254 subjects from 6 global collaborators. Nearly every sample came with metadata listing a de-identified subject ID, COVID-19 status, age in years and sex. HLA class I and class II types, where available, came from metadata supplied by the sample provider rather than from assay-based typing. The full study reports these points: The amount of clinical and demographic metadata varied by source and participant and was provided uncurated.

Cut back by 2 bases and 4 bases, the V and J ends lie 11 bases apart. Counted from cysteine to phenylalanine, this CDR3 has 14 amino acids. CDR3 DNA only is kept here, 42 bases in frame from base 1. From a lookup of the germline V gene, CDR1 and CDR2 are MNHEY and SVGAGI. About this clone: Its antigen target is currently unknown. The sample holds no much larger clone one base away, and base qualities are not on file.

The immunoSEQ Assay, a bias-controlled multiplex PCR, was used to amplify TCRbeta CDR3 regions from genomic DNA. The original pipeline was this. The number of nucleated cells in each sample was estimated from the amplification of reference gene primers within the assay. To quantify the absolute abundance of each unique TCRbeta CDR3 rearrangement, sequence reads were collapsed and filtered. For each sample, productive Simpson clonality was calculated as the square root of Simpson's diversity index over productive rearrangements. Entries here come from immuneACCESS through TCRdb and include only in-frame sequences with V and J called. Some clones fail to appear in such tables; in the studies checked, an unresolved V gene covers under half of the shortfall, and the cause of the remainder is unknown. V and J calls and clone size are those listed in that table; D and trimming were worked out from the DNA. In all, the sample holds roughly 300,000 clones, and around 81% of those were seen once. The leading ten clones occupy around 3.2% of the sample.

Collaborating institutions collected whole blood in K2EDTA tubes following their own protocols. For TCRbeta analysis, collaborators shipped samples as frozen whole blood, isolated PBMCs, or DNA extracted from either of those sample types. The receptor comes from a woman between 55 and 75 years old with active or convalescent COVID-19. The chain is assembled from TRBV6-5 and TRBJ1-1; a tentative D match to TRBD1 spans 5 bases. Sequenced material: peripheral blood. In nucleotide form, the sequence is TGTGCCAGCAGTTACGCGGGGGTTACCACTGAAGCTTTCTTT. Its protein product is CASSYAGVTTEAFF.